These 17 T cell receptor beta chains were all obtained from the same sample, sequenced in a study of blood T cells in healthy people across ages (dated by TCRdb to about 2015). The library was built by means of 5' RACE. Sequenced on an Illumina HiSeq 2500. A second roughly 6 to 12 cycle PCR used a sample-barcoded 5' primer and a J-beta primer mix. Starting from the raw public reads, TCRdb applied fastp trimming at Q25, assembled clones with MiXCR and retained in-frame beta chains. All rows with the same CDR3 protein become a single entry with the most common DNA and genes. The sample table shows 580,000 or so distinct CDR3 sequences, and 45% to 55% are seen once. Of the sample, around 23% is held by the ten largest clones. Sequenced sample: blood. Source of these receptors: a man older than 75 in good health.

This clonotype was observed a few times. This rearrangement joins TRBV28 to TRBJ2-5; 10 nucleotides agree with TRBD1. The J call may be faulty, since TRBJ2-7 better matches the DNA end. Germline CDR1 is MDHEN and CDR2 is SYDVKM. This CDR3 spans 14 amino acids. The DNA for the CDR3 is TGTGCCAGCCATCGACAGGGGGCTCTATACGAGCAGTACTTC. Amino acid sequence: CASHRQGALYEQYF.

The chain combines TRBV5-6 with TRBJ2-4; D unclear. The better agreement between TRBJ2-7 and the DNA end casts doubt on the J call. In germline, CDR1 is SGHDT, CDR2 YYEEEE. The CDR3 spans 11 residues. In nucleotides, the CDR3 is TGTGCCAGCCAGCAGTGGGACGAGCAGTACTTC. Its translation: CASQQWDEQYF.

The genes are TRBV12-3 or TRBV12-4 and TRBJ2-3, with TRBD2 matching over 16 bases. V lost 3 bases, J lost 2 bases, and 2 bases stayed unmatched. This CDR3 spans 17 amino acids. CDR3 in amino acids: CASSFGTSGGATDTQYF. CDR3 in DNA: TGTGCCAGCAGTTTCGGGACTAGCGGGGGGGCCACAGATACGCAGTATTTT.

CDR3 nucleotide sequence: TGCAGTGCTAAAAGACAGAACACTGAAGCTTTCTTT. This encodes CSAKRQNTEAFF. The gene calls are TRBV20-1 and TRBJ1-1; D is undetermined. Germline V lookup: CDR1 DFQATT, CDR2 SNEGSKA (reference sequence). This CDR3 has 12 residues. Trimming took off 4 bases at V and 1 base at J, with 7 bases between the two ends.

The J gene is TRBJ2-1, the V gene TRBV7-2; possibly TRBD2 for D (5 bases). Trimming removed 4 bases at V and 0 bases at J, with 16 bases between. The length of the CDR3 is 17 residues. Germline V gene lookup returns CDR1 SGHTA and CDR2 FQGNSA. CDR3 coding DNA: TGTGCCAGCAGCTCCCCCCCCGGTGCGGGCTCCTACAATGAGCAGTTCTTC. This encodes CASSSPPGAGSYNEQFF.

The rearrangement uses TRBV5-1 and TRBJ2-7, with D possibly being TRBD1 (6 bases). Deletions cut 3 bases from V and 2 bases from J, with 12 bases between. The CDR3 is 14 residues long. Germline values: CDR1 SGHRS, CDR2 YFSETQ. This CDR3 is CASSSGTSPYEQYF. For the CDR3, the DNA is TGCGCCAGCAGCTCCGGGACAAGTCCCTACGAGCAGTACTTC.

The chain recombines TRBV6-6 with TRBJ2-5; 10 bases match TRBD2. The CDR3 is 17 residues long. V was pared by 2 bases and J by 9 bases, with 15 bases of the junction left unmatched. From germline, CDR1 is MNHNY and CDR2 SVGAGI (reference sequence). CDR3 sequence: CASSYPKSGGALEAQYF. In DNA, the CDR3 is TGTGCCAGCAGTTACCCAAAGAGCGGGGGGGCCCTGGAGGCCCAGTACTTC.

The genes are TRBV18 and TRBJ1-4, with D maybe TRBD1 (6 bases). Germline V gene sequence: CDR1 KGHSH, CDR2 LQKENI. V was clipped by 6 bases and J by 6 bases, with 17 bases between them. This CDR3 contains 15 residues. CDR3 nucleotides: TGTGCCAGCTCTCTTCCCGGGACAAAGGATGAAAAACTGTTTTTT. This codes for CASSLPGTKDEKLFF.

This clonotype has a handful of counts. This chain connects TRBV28 to TRBJ2-5; 7 bases align to TRBD1. Trimming removed 8 bases from V and 1 base from J; junction bases left unmatched: 16. CDR1 and CDR2 (germline): MDHEN, SYDVKM. This CDR3 has 17 amino acids. CDR3 protein: CASVRKGASLIQETQYF. For the CDR3, the DNA is TGTGCCAGCGTCAGAAAGGGGGCTAGCCTAATCCAAGAGACCCAGTACTTC.

The chain carries TRBV3-1 and TRBJ1-6; no reliable D call. Germline CDR1 and CDR2: LGHDT and YNNKEL (reference sequence). This CDR3 contains 15 residues. Trimming left V 1 base short and J 7 bases short, with 11 bases between. This CDR3 is CASSQGRTENSPLHF. In nucleotides, the CDR3 is TGTGCCAGCAGCCAAGGAAGGACGGAGAATTCACCCCTCCACTTT.

This clonotype was seen at least ten times. The chain uses TRBV6-6 and TRBJ2-5; 8 bases line up with TRBD1. CDR1 is MNHNY, CDR2 SVGAGI, per germline (reference sequence). This CDR3 has 15 residues. The ends lost 5 bases at V and 2 bases at J; junction bases unmatched: 7. The CDR3 loop reads CASSTRDRQQETQYF. The CDR3 DNA reads as TGTGCCAGCAGTACTCGGGACAGGCAGCAAGAGACCCAGTACTTC.

V usage is TRBV11-3 and J usage is TRBJ2-1; tentative D call: TRBD1 (6 bases). Germline CDR1 and CDR2: SGHNT and YENEEA. V shed 1 base and J shed 3 bases, with 16 bases lying between them. This CDR3 spans 17 amino acids. As DNA, the CDR3 is TGTGCCAGCAGCTTAGGGGGTCGGGGACACAGCTACAATGAGCAGTTCTTC. It is translated as CASSLGGRGHSYNEQFF.

This chain uses TRBV29-1 with TRBJ1-5; D ambiguous. The V gene's germline CDR1 is SQVTM and CDR2 ANQGSEA. The CDR3 is 13 residues long. V was cut by 4 bases and J by 4 bases, with 11 bases left in between. CDR3 bases: TGCAGCGTTGCTGGGGAGCGAAATCAGCCCCAGCATTTT. It codes for CSVAGERNQPQHF.

The rearrangement uses TRBV7-2 and TRBJ2-3; D may match TRBD1 or TRBD2 (5 bases each). V was trimmed by 7 bases and J by 3 bases, leaving 14 bases between them. The germline V gene has CDR1 SGHTA and CDR2 FQGNSA. The CDR3 is 14 residues long. CDR3 in DNA: TGTGCCAGCACTCCCGGGGCGAATACAGATACGCAGTATTTT. Translation: CASTPGANTDTQYF.

This chain links TRBV25-1 with TRBJ2-1; 15 positions match TRBD2. CDR3 length equals 17 residues. V was pared by 2 bases and J by 8 bases, with 7 bases of the junction left unmatched. Germline V gene lookup returns CDR1 MGHDK and CDR2 SYGVNS. Here the CDR3 reads CASSEPSGTSGRYEQFF. Here the CDR3 DNA reads TGTGCCAGCAGTGAACCCTCCGGGACTAGCGGGAGGTATGAGCAGTTCTTC.

The table lists this clonotype with a few counts. V usage is TRBV15 and J usage is TRBJ2-1; D not resolved. The CDR3 sequence is 14 residues long. V gave up 3 bases and J gave up 4 bases, with 10 bases separating them. The germline CDR1 and CDR2 sequences are LNHNV and YYDKDF (reference sequence). The CDR3 region is CATSRNFPYNEQFF. CDR3 DNA sequence: TGTGCCACCAGCAGGAACTTCCCGTACAATGAGCAGTTCTTC.

V and J are TRBV27 and TRBJ2-1, with 7 bases that match TRBD2. V dropped 4 bases and J dropped 2; count of bases not matched to a gene: 8. The CDR3 totals 16 residues. Looked up from germline, CDR1 is MNHEY and CDR2 is SMNVEV (reference sequence). As DNA, the CDR3 is TGTGCCAGCAGTTCCTTACCGACTAGCCCCTACAATGAGCAGTTCTTC. It is translated as CASSSLPTSPYNEQFF.